One T cell receptor (beta chain) is described in this entry. The sample belongs to a study of cytomegalovirus exposure and HLA in healthy donors. The PCR had 60 Vbeta and 13 Jbeta primers. Measured with immunoSEQ multiplex PCR; TCRdb has only the in-frame clones, and not every one. Seen here are some 130,000 clones, about four fifths observed once, and the top ten hold 0.95% to 1.1%. Per germline, CDR1 SGHTS and CDR2 YDEGEE. V was cut by 2 bases and J by 4 bases, with 9 bases left in between. This CDR3 is 13 amino acids long. The receptor was derived from a human donor in good health. Sequencing was performed on PBMCs. The rearrangement links TRBV5-8 to TRBJ2-5, with D perhaps TRBD2 (6 bases). CDR3 sequence: CASSFGGLETQYF. Here the CDR3 DNA reads TGTGCCAGCAGCTTCGGGGGACTAGAGACCCAGTACTTC. The entire variable domain, with the rest obtained from reference TRBV5-8 and TRBJ2-5, is as follows: EAGVTQSPTHLIKTRGQQATLRCSPISGHTSVYWYQQALGLGLQFLLWYDEGEERNRGNFPPRFSGRQFPNYSSELNVNALELEDSALYLCASSFGGLETQYFGPGTRLLVL.